Listed here are 2 T cell receptor beta chains from one sample, sequenced in a study. Cells sorted as Tregs were CD4+, CD25+ and CD127-/low. TCRdb redid the calling of the 5' RACE reads with MiXCR, one entry per CDR3 protein. The sample carries 52,000 or so distinct CDR3 sequences, 20% recorded once. Input material: tumor-infiltrating Tregs sorted from the breast tumor. The receptors originated from a female donor with breast cancer.

Comments on this clonotype: Possible read error: a much larger clone is one base away. The CDR3 end shows no conserved phenylalanine or tryptophan, and so a read error is likely. The chain joins TRBV7-3 to TRBJ2-1, with D perhaps matching TRBD2 (6 bases). V shed 2 bases and J shed 5 bases, with 7 bases lying between them. CDR3 size: 13 residues. Germline values: CDR1 SGHTA, CDR2 FQGTGA. This CDR3 is CASSLGTDNEQFL. The CDR3 DNA follows: TGTGCCAGCAGCTTAGGGACTGACAATGAGCAGTTCCTC.

The chain uses TRBV10-2 and TRBJ2-5; tentatively, D is TRBD1 or TRBD2 (5 bases each). The length of the CDR3 is 15 residues. V dropped 2 bases and J dropped 9 bases, with 19 bases sitting between them. Germline-derived CDR1 and CDR2 are WSHSY and SAAADI. The CDR3: CASSEPRGGVEPQYF. CDR3 sequence (DNA): TGCGCCAGCAGTGAGCCGCGTGGGGGAGTGGAGCCCCAGTACTTC.